Listed below are T cell receptor beta chains from one sample, sequenced in a study of blood T cell repertoires in COVID-19. TCRdb's table, derived via immunoSEQ multiplex PCR, lists solely in-frame clones and lacks some. The profile shows 260,000 or so clones, 84% of them singletons. Sequenced sample: peripheral blood. These TCRs come from a human donor in a cohort sampled during active COVID-19. CDR3s include the opening cysteine and the closing phenylalanine or tryptophan. Each record gives: clone size, J gene, D gene, V gene, CDR3 protein, CDR3 DNA. A D gene is named only where the DNA matches it firmly. Rows give clone size only sometimes, using once, few, many, or a class for an expanded clone.

.	TRBJ1-5	.	TRBV6-5	CASSPRGGYQPQHF	TGTGCCAGCAGTCCGCGCGGAGGCTATCAGCCCCAGCATTTT
.	TRBJ2-1	.	TRBV4-1	CASSQVAYNEQFF	TGCGCCAGCAGCCAAGTAGCATACAATGAGCAGTTCTTC
.	TRBJ2-1	.	TRBV15	CATSRDSVTGEQFF	TGTGCCACCAGCAGAGATAGTGTCACCGGTGAGCAGTTCTTC
.	TRBJ1-6	TRBD1	TRBV28	CASRNRGNSPLHF	TGTGCCAGCAGAAACAGGGGAAATTCACCCCTCCACTTT
.	TRBJ2-5	.	TRBV6-6	CASILAGTKGQETQYF	TGTGCCAGCATTCTTGCGGGGACCAAAGGACAAGAGACCCAGTACTTC
once	TRBJ2-7	TRBD1	TRBV7-8	CASSVRDRGTIGAYEQYF	TGTGCCAGCAGCGTGAGGGACAGGGGTACCATAGGGGCCTACGAGCAGTACTTC
.	TRBJ1-1	.	TRBV5-1	CASSLDGDTEAFF	TGCGCCAGCAGCCTGGACGGAGACACTGAAGCTTTCTTT
.	TRBJ2-7	TRBD2	TRBV10-3	CAISESGLAYEQYF	TGTGCCATCAGTGAGTCGGGACTAGCCTACGAGCAGTACTTC
.	TRBJ2-2	.	TRBV4-2	CASSQEERSYTGELFF	TGTGCCAGCAGCCAAGAGGAGAGGAGCTACACCGGGGAGCTGTTTTTT
.	TRBJ2-7	TRBD2	TRBV9	CASSTGLAGGPLRYEQYF	TGTGCCAGCAGCACGGGACTAGCGGGGGGGCCCTTGCGGTACGAGCAGTACTTC
.	TRBJ2-2	TRBD2	TRBV4-1	CASSRPLRGGSVTGELFF	TGCGCCAGCAGCCGACCCCTTAGGGGCGGGAGTGTTACCGGGGAGCTGTTTTTT
.	TRBJ2-1	TRBD2	TRBV2	CASSEFTTSRQFF	TGTGCCAGCAGTGAATTTACGACTAGCAGGCAGTTCTTC
.	TRBJ2-7	TRBD2	TRBV28	CASTSGGREQYF	TGTGCCAGCACAAGCGGGGGGCGCGAGCAGTACTTC
few	TRBJ1-2	.	TRBV2	CASTPRGSSNGYTF	TGTGCCAGCACCCCCAGAGGATCCTCTAATGGCTACACCTTC
.	TRBJ2-2	.	TRBV4-1	CASSQDDRRITGELFF	TGCGCCAGCAGCCAAGATGACAGGAGGATCACCGGGGAGCTGTTTTTT
.	TRBJ2-7	.	TRBV2	CASRTQGVVGEQYF	TGTGCCAGCAGAACACAGGGTGTTGTTGGTGAGCAGTACTTC
once	TRBJ1-2	.	TRBV2	CASSEGAGNAYGYTF	TGTGCCAGCAGTGAAGGGGCAGGGAATGCCTATGGCTACACCTTC
.	TRBJ2-2	.	TRBV5-1	CASSLGRDTGELFF	TGCGCCAGCAGCTTGGGCAGGGACACCGGGGAGCTGTTTTTT
once	TRBJ1-4	.	TRBV6-5	CASRPGGSNEKLFF	TGTGCCAGCAGGCCCGGGGGGTCTAATGAAAAACTGTTTTTT
.	TRBJ1-4	TRBD1	TRBV28	CASSSGGTGNEKLFF	TGTGCCAGCAGTTCCGGGGGGACAGGGAATGAAAAACTGTTTTTT
few	TRBJ1-5	TRBD1	TRBV6-4	CAIDPTGLGQPQHF	TGTGCCATCGACCCGACAGGGTTAGGACAGCCCCAGCATTTT
.	TRBJ1-6	TRBD1	TRBV19	CASSTNRGLPNSPLHF	TGTGCCAGTAGTACAAACAGGGGGCTCCCTAATTCACCCCTCCACTTT
few	TRBJ1-5	TRBD1	TRBV6-5	CASRKTGVGNQPQHF	TGTGCCAGCAGAAAGACAGGGGTAGGCAATCAGCCCCAGCATTTT
few	TRBJ2-1	.	TRBV4-1	CASSQDPSAYNEQFF	TGCGCCAGCAGCCAAGATCCTTCAGCCTACAATGAGCAGTTCTTC
.	TRBJ2-7	TRBD2	TRBV19	CASSTFSGRSSYEQYF	TGTGCCAGTAGTACCTTTAGCGGGAGGAGCTCCTACGAGCAGTACTTC
.	TRBJ2-1	TRBD2	TRBV7-6	CASSSLAGAYNEQFF	TGTGCCAGCAGCTCCCTAGCGGGGGCGTACAATGAGCAGTTCTTC
.	TRBJ1-1	TRBD1	TRBV27	CASRLQGFGTEAFF	TGTGCCAGCAGGTTACAGGGGTTCGGCACTGAAGCTTTCTTT
.	TRBJ2-7	TRBD2	TRBV4-3	CASSQDQAAGVPRNEQYF	TGCGCCAGCAGCCAAGATCAGGCAGCGGGGGTGCCTCGAAACGAGCAGTACTTC
.	TRBJ2-4	.	TRBV29-1	CSVGGSQNIQYF	TGCAGCGTTGGAGGTAGCCAAAACATTCAGTACTTC
few	TRBJ2-2	TRBD1	TRBV7-9	CASSPGQGYTGELFF	TGTGCCAGCAGCCCCGGACAGGGTTACACCGGGGAGCTGTTTTTT
.	TRBJ1-2	.	TRBV29-1	CSVEQGGGSGGYTF	TGCAGCGTTGAGCAGGGAGGGGGATCGGGTGGCTACACCTTC
few	TRBJ2-7	.	TRBV5-6	CASTLQGSYEQYF	TGTGCCAGCACCCTACAGGGCTCCTACGAGCAGTACTTC
.	TRBJ1-4	TRBD1	TRBV7-9	CASSLVFGTGNEKLFF	TGTGCCAGCAGCTTAGTTTTTGGGACAGGTAATGAAAAACTGTTTTTT
.	TRBJ1-2	.	TRBV2	CASTLGMQGTRLTF	TGTGCCAGCACTTTGGGGATGCAGGGAACCCGGCTCACCTTC
.	TRBJ2-3	.	TRBV2	CASRGFPGSTDTQYF	TGTGCCAGCAGGGGGTTCCCAGGGAGCACAGATACGCAGTATTTT